This T cell receptor (beta chain) was observed in a study of CD8 T cells in ankylosing spondylitis. It was by quantitative 5'-RACE with molecular barcodes that TCR beta libraries were made. TCRdb reprocessed the 5' RACE reads with MiXCR, giving one entry per CDR3 protein. The data hold 350,000 to 450,000 distinct CDR3 sequences, with 25% to 30% observed a single time. Turning to this clonotype: The antigen remains undetermined.

Findings of the study overall: Made up of several highly homologous variants, a TCR beta motif appeared characteristic of ankylosing spondylitis blood.

Trimming at V came to 5 bases and at J to 7 bases, leaving 3 bases not matched to a gene. Germline-derived CDR1 and CDR2 are SSHAT and FNYEAQ (reference sequence). This CDR3 spans 13 amino acids. This clonotype originated in a male donor with ankylosing spondylitis. The specimen sequenced was blood, either unsorted or a sorted T cell fraction (not recorded which). The chain is built from TRBV7-7 and TRBJ2-7; the match to TRBD2 covers 12 bases. CDR3 bases: TGTGCCAGCAGCCAAGGGACTAGCGGGGAGCAGTACTTC. Its protein is CASSQGTSGEQYF.